The 17 T cell receptor beta chains below were found in one sample sequenced in a study of CD8 T cells in ankylosing spondylitis. General study findings and limits: Roughly eight highly homologous variants formed a TCR beta motif that appeared characteristic of ankylosing spondylitis blood.

The antigens for these receptors are not known. One entry per CDR3 protein, called by TCRdb with MiXCR from the 5' RACE reads. The sample has some 800,000 distinct CDR3 sequences; 12% are singletons. Sequencing input: blood, either unsorted or a sorted T cell fraction (not recorded which). Receptors were obtained from a male donor with ankylosing spondylitis.

A few counts support this clonotype. The V gene is TRBV5-5, the J gene TRBJ2-3; 8 nucleotides agree with TRBD1. The CDR3 covers 14 residues. With V trimmed by 4 bases and J by 3 bases, 4 bases remained unmatched. Germline lookup yields CDR1 SGHKS and CDR2 YYEKEE (reference sequence). CDR3: CASSRQGPTDTQYF. The CDR3 nucleotides read TGTGCCAGCAGCCGACAGGGGCCGACAGATACGCAGTATTTT. Full variable domain (remainder filled in from reference TRBV5-5 and TRBJ2-3): DAGVTQSPTHLIKTRGQQVTLRCSPISGHKSVSWYQQVLGQGPQFIFQYYEKEERGRGNFPDRFSARQFPNYSSELNVNALLLGDSALYLCASSRQGPTDTQYFGPGTRLTVL.

The rearrangement links TRBV4-1 to TRBJ1-2; D unclear. Trimming took off 4 bases at V and 2 bases at J, with 11 bases between the two ends. This CDR3 spans 14 amino acids. Germline V gene data show CDR1 as MGHRA and CDR2 as YSYEKL. The CDR3 spells CASSLREANYGYTF. The CDR3 nucleotides read TGCGCCAGCAGCCTTCGCGAGGCGAACTATGGCTACACCTTC.

The chain joins TRBV7-2 to TRBJ2-7, with 8 bases that match TRBD2. J lost 9 bases, V lost 6 bases, and 13 bases had no gene match. Germline CDR1 and CDR2: SGHTA and FQGNSA. The CDR3 is 14 amino acids. CDR3 bases: TGTGCCAGCAGTCCTAGCGGGCCCTCTCTGGGGCAGTACTTC. It translates to CASSPSGPSLGQYF.

This chain uses TRBV15 with TRBJ1-6, with 8 bases identical to TRBD1. V shed 1 base, J shed 7 bases, and the junction held 6 bases outside the gene matches. The CDR3 totals 16 residues. Germline V gene sequence: CDR1 LNHNV, CDR2 YYDKDF (reference sequence). This CDR3 reads CATSRGPGQENSPLHF. The CDR3 DNA reads TGTGCCACCAGCAGAGGACCGGGACAGGAGAATTCACCCCTCCACTTT.

About this clonotype itself: It may be a read error: a sequence one base away is much more abundant. The J gene is TRBJ2-3, the V gene TRBV7-2; TRBD1 matches at 7 bases. This CDR3 has 15 residues. Germline CDR1 is SGHTA and CDR2 is FQGNSA. The chain's CDR3 is CAGSTYRGRTDTQYF. The CDR3 bases are TGTGCCGGCAGCACCTACAGGGGCCGCACAGATACGCAGTATTTT.

Only a few counts were recorded for this clonotype. This chain links TRBV20-1 with TRBJ2-1; D unresolved. CDR1 is DFQATT and CDR2 is SNEGSKA in the germline V gene (reference sequence). V lost 3 bases and J lost 6, with 6 bases in between. This CDR3 comprises 11 residues. CDR3 sequence (DNA): TGCAGTGCTAGTGCTTTCAATGAGCAGTTCTTC. Protein: CSASAFNEQFF.

This clonotype is a singleton in its sample. The chain uses TRBV28 and TRBJ2-5; possibly TRBD1 or TRBD2 for D (5 bases each). This CDR3 has 12 amino acids. Germline lookup yields CDR1 MDHEN and CDR2 SYDVKM. V lost 7 bases and J 5 bases, leaving 11 bases between the germline ends. The CDR3 nucleotides are TGTGCCAGCATGGTAGGGACCGAGACCCAGTACTTC. It codes for CASMVGTETQYF.

The chain is built from TRBV20-1 and TRBJ2-5, with TRBD2 matching 10 bases. With 3 bases clipped from V and 4 bases from J, the junction kept 8 bases outside the gene matches. This CDR3 region has 15 residues. Looked up from germline, CDR1 is DFQATT and CDR2 is SNEGSKA (reference sequence). The CDR3 nucleotides read TGCAGTGCTAGTCGGGCTAGCGGGAGCGGAGAGACCCAGTACTTC. Amino acid sequence: CSASRASGSGETQYF.

This clonotype was found many times. The chain combines TRBV29-1 with TRBJ2-6; the match to TRBD2 covers 8 bases. The CDR3 consists of 16 residues. CDR1 SQVTM and CDR2 ANQGSEA come from the germline V gene. Trimming cost V 4 bases and J 1 base; bases outside gene matches: 6. The CDR3 DNA follows: TGCAGCGTTGCCCAAGCGGGAGTTTCTGGGGCCAACGTCCTGACTTTC. This translates into CSVAQAGVSGANVLTF.

This clonotype was seen more than once but under ten times. The V call is TRBV10-2, the J call TRBJ2-5; tentatively, D is TRBD1 or TRBD2 (5 bases each). Trimming shortened V by 3 bases and J by 1 base, and 9 bases separated the two germline ends. Germline-derived CDR1 and CDR2 are WSHSY and SAAADI. This CDR3 has 14 residues. The CDR3 sequence is CASSDAGTQETQYF. The CDR3 bases are TGCGCCAGCAGTGATGCCGGGACCCAAGAGACCCAGTACTTC.

This clonotype was counted only a few times. The rearrangement uses TRBV20-1 and TRBJ1-5; the D gene is possibly TRBD2 (6 bases). The DNA matches TRBJ2-3 better at its end, which makes the J call doubtful. Germline CDR1 DFQATT, CDR2 SNEGSKA (reference sequence). This CDR3 has 14 residues. The CDR3 protein is CSAIGGLSNQPQYF. The CDR3 bases are TGCAGTGCGATTGGAGGGTTGAGCAATCAGCCCCAGTATTTT.

This sequence joins TRBV10-3 and TRBJ1-2; D is possibly TRBD1 (5 bases). The CDR3 consists of 12 residues. Trimming took 10 bases from V and 3 from J, leaving 12 bases between them. Germline CDR1 ENHRY, CDR2 SYGVKD. CDR3 bases: TGTGCCACAGGGCAGGCAGACTATGGCTACACCTTC. Translating it yields CATGQADYGYTF.

A few counts support this clonotype. J is TRBJ1-1 and V is TRBV5-1; 7 bases align to TRBD1. The CDR3 extends over 15 amino acids. Trimming cost V 4 bases and J 0 bases; bases outside gene matches: 6. Germline CDR1 is SGHRS and CDR2 is YFSETQ. CDR3 DNA: TGCGCCAGCAGCCGGGACAGCCCTATGAACACTGAAGCTTTCTTT. This sequence encodes CASSRDSPMNTEAFF.

CDR3 region: CSARVSGESSYNEQFF. DNA of the CDR3: TGCAGTGCTAGAGTTAGCGGGGAGAGCTCCTACAATGAGCAGTTCTTC. V gene TRBV20-1 combines with J gene TRBJ2-1, with 8 bases that match TRBD2. Trimming at V came to 1 base and at J to 0 bases, leaving 5 bases not matched to a gene. The CDR3 spans 16 residues. Germline CDR1 and CDR2: DFQATT and SNEGSKA (reference sequence).

J is TRBJ2-1 and V is TRBV6-2 or TRBV6-3, with D maybe TRBD1 (5 bases). This CDR3 comprises 14 residues. CDR1 and CDR2 from the germline V gene are MNHEY and SVGEGT. With 5 bases removed from V and 8 bases from J, the gap between germline ends came to 16 bases. This CDR3 is CASSHTIKQDEQFF. DNA of the CDR3: TGTGCCAGCAGTCACACTATCAAACAGGATGAGCAGTTCTTC.

This chain joins TRBV4-1 and TRBJ2-7; D not certain. V was cut by 4 bases and J by 3 bases, with 16 bases left in between. The CDR3 covers 15 residues. Germline loops: CDR1 MGHRA, CDR2 YSYEKL. In DNA, the CDR3 is TGCGCCAGCAGCCCTATCGGCCGTCCGGACTACGAGCAGTACTTC. Translated, it gives CASSPIGRPDYEQYF.

V gene TRBV20-1 combines with J gene TRBJ2-2, with 7 bases matching TRBD1. Germline V lookup: CDR1 DFQATT, CDR2 SNEGSKA (reference sequence). This CDR3 spans 16 amino acids. V lost 6 bases to trimming and J lost 6 bases; unmatched junction nucleotides: 16. This CDR3 is CSATLPDRLGAGELFF. The CDR3 nucleotides read TGCAGTGCAACGCTTCCGGACAGGCTGGGCGCCGGGGAGCTGTTTTTT.